These 16 T cell receptor beta chains share one sample of origin, sequenced in a study of PD-1 blockade in classical Hodgkin lymphoma. Time point meaning: cycle 4 day 1 (C4D1), after five to seven weeks of nivolumab. Following autologous stem cell transplantation, relapse occurred in every patient, and exposure to brentuximab vedotin varied. The table came from immunoSEQ multiplex PCR; TCRdb's copy has only in-frame clones and leaves some out. Here the sample spans approximately 21,000 clones, around 70% being singletons. The sequenced sample was peripheral blood mononuclear cells (PBMCs), obtained before the fourth cycle of nivolumab. The receptors derive from a human donor with classical Hodgkin lymphoma.

The table lists this clone with a few counts. The genes are TRBV2 and TRBJ2-7, with 9 bases identical to TRBD2. CDR3 length: 15 residues. Germline loops: CDR1 SNHLY, CDR2 FYNNEI. V shed 0 bases and J 2 bases; nucleotides not matched to a gene: 2. The CDR3 is CASSEAGGGAYEQYF. CDR3 nucleotides: TGTGCCAGCAGTGAAGCGGGCGGGGGGGCCTACGAGCAGTACTTC. Combining the CDR3 with reference TRBV2 and TRBJ2-7 gives the whole variable domain EPEVTQTPSHQVTQMGQEVILRCVPISNHLYFYWYRQILGQKVEFLVSFYNNEISEKSEIFDDQFSVERPDGSNFTLKIRSTKLEDSAMYFCASSEAGGGAYEQYFGPGTRLTVT.

The chain combines TRBV18 with TRBJ2-5; the match to TRBD1 covers 7 bases. V shed 3 bases, J shed 4 bases, and the junction held 11 bases outside the gene matches. The CDR3 has 16 residues. Germline V gene data show CDR1 as KGHSH and CDR2 as LQKENI. The CDR3 region is CASSPDRVIFRETQYF. In nucleotides, the CDR3 is TGTGCCAGCTCACCCGACAGGGTCATTTTTCGAGAGACCCAGTACTTC.

This clone is categorized as medium-sized. The chain has TRBV4-3 and TRBJ1-5, with a tentative D call TRBD1 (5 bases). The CDR3 consists of 18 residues. Germline values: CDR1 LGHNA, CDR2 YSLEER. Between the trimmed V and J ends, which lost 0 bases and 4 bases, there was a span of 19 bases. CDR3 sequence: CASSQEVRSGTANQPQHF. For the CDR3, the DNA is TGCGCCAGCAGCCAAGAGGTTAGGTCGGGGACCGCGAATCAGCCCCAGCATTTT.

This clone rates as medium-sized. This sequence joins TRBV7-6 and TRBJ2-7; 11 bases align to TRBD2. CDR3 size: 15 residues. The junction had 2 bases not matched to a gene; V was cut back by 0 bases and J by 4 bases. Germline-derived CDR1 and CDR2 are SGHVS and FNYEAQ. CDR3 sequence reads: CASSLAASGGYEQYF. CDR3 coding DNA: TGTGCCAGCAGCTTAGCGGCTAGCGGGGGGTACGAGCAGTACTTC.

The V call is TRBV10-2, the J call TRBJ2-3, with TRBD1 as a possible D gene (5 bases). V dropped 1 base and J dropped 6 bases, with 17 bases sitting between them. The V gene's germline CDR1 is WSHSY and CDR2 SAAADI. This CDR3 has 16 residues. The CDR3 DNA sequence: TGCGCCAGCAGTGAGTATGCCAGAGGACAAGGCGATACGCAGTATTTT. Translated: CASSEYARGQGDTQYF.

The rearrangement uses TRBV27 and TRBJ2-7; 8 bases map to TRBD1. V lost 6 bases, J lost 3 bases, and 16 bases stayed unmatched. This CDR3 contains 17 residues. The V gene's germline CDR1 is MNHEY and CDR2 SMNVEV (reference sequence). Written as DNA, the CDR3 is TGTGCCAGCAGCCTTAATCCCGCGGGACAGGCCGGCTACGAGCAGTACTTC. This translates into CASSLNPAGQAGYEQYF.

The chain recombines TRBV4-1 with TRBJ1-2; no clear D. V was trimmed by 0 bases and J by 6 bases, leaving 11 bases between them. The V gene's germline CDR1 is MGHRA and CDR2 YSYEKL. CDR3 length equals 14 residues. The CDR3 region is CASSQEGVKDGYTF. The CDR3 region has the DNA TGCGCCAGCAGCCAAGAGGGAGTAAAGGATGGCTACACCTTC.

The rearrangement joins TRBV19 to TRBJ1-1; weak D call: TRBD1 (5 bases). CDR1 and CDR2 (germline): LNHDA, SQIVND (reference sequence). Trimming pared 8 bases from V and 0 bases from J, leaving 10 bases between. The length of the CDR3 is 13 residues. The CDR3 nucleotides are TGTGCCAGTTCAGCGGGGCTGAACACTGAAGCTTTCTTT. The encoded protein is CASSAGLNTEAFF.

The V gene is TRBV29-1, the J gene TRBJ1-3; 9 bases match TRBD1. V shed 4 bases and J 4 bases; nucleotides not matched to a gene: 5. The germline gives CDR1 SQVTM, CDR2 ANQGSEA. CDR3 length: 14 amino acids. The CDR3 nucleotides read TGCAGCGTTGTTCTACAGGGGGCCGGAAACACCATATATTTT. Translating it yields CSVVLQGAGNTIYF.

CDR3 in DNA: TGTGCCAGCAGTGCGACAGGGTTTAACTATGGCTACACCTTC. This gives the protein CASSATGFNYGYTF. The rearrangement uses TRBV2 and TRBJ1-2; 7 nucleotides agree with TRBD1. The V segment lost 4 bases and the J segment 1 base; nucleotides outside the gene matches: 3. CDR1 and CDR2 (germline): SNHLY, FYNNEI. The CDR3 spans 14 residues.

The chain has TRBV11-1 and TRBJ2-7; no reliable D call. Trimming stripped 2 bases from V and 2 bases from J, with 13 bases between. This CDR3 comprises 15 residues. Germline CDR1 and CDR2: SGHAT and FQDESV (reference sequence). CDR3 nucleotides: TGTGCCAGCAGCTTAACTGAAGTCATAGCCTACGAGCAGTACTTC. Its translation is CASSLTEVIAYEQYF.

This chain connects TRBV4-1 to TRBJ2-5, with 9 positions matching TRBD2. The CDR3 is made up of 15 amino acids. The germline V gene has CDR1 MGHRA and CDR2 YSYEKL. V was clipped by 3 bases and J by 3 bases; unmatched bases: 5. The CDR3 is CASSHVTSGKETQYF. The CDR3 DNA reads as TGCGCCAGCAGCCATGTGACTAGCGGTAAAGAGACCCAGTACTTC.

The V gene is TRBV7-8, the J gene TRBJ2-2; possible D gene TRBD2, 5 bases. CDR1 is SGHVS and CDR2 is FQNEAQ in the germline V gene. V was shortened by 3 bases and J by 0 bases, with 14 bases between the two germline ends. The CDR3 is made up of 17 amino acids. As DNA, the CDR3 is TGTGCCAGCAGCTTTTCCGAGGAGGACGCGAACACCGGGGAGCTGTTTTTT. Translated: CASSFSEEDANTGELFF.

The chain carries TRBV7-2 and TRBJ1-1; perhaps TRBD1 as D (5 bases). Germline V CDR1 and CDR2: SGHTA, FQGNSA. V lost 6 bases, J lost 4 bases, and 24 bases lay in between. CDR3 size: 17 residues. CDR3 sequence reads: CASRPGGAGFLGTEAFF. In DNA, the CDR3 is TGTGCCAGCAGGCCCGGGGGTGCGGGTTTTCTTGGCACTGAAGCTTTCTTT.

As to this clone: An end of the junction differs from the germline gene, which may be a read error. Here the CDR3 DNA reads TGTGTCAGCAGCTGGGGGCCAGGAAACACCATATATTTT. It specifies CVSSWGPGNTIYF. V gene TRBV11-2 combines with J gene TRBJ1-3; TRBD1 is a possible D gene (6 bases). CDR1 is SGHAT, CDR2 FQNNGV, per germline. CDR3 length: 13 amino acids.

Here the CDR3 DNA reads TGTGCCAGCAGCCTGGGTGACAGGTCCTACGAGCAGTACTTC. It is translated as CASSLGDRSYEQYF. V usage is TRBV9 and J usage is TRBJ2-7; tentatively, D is TRBD1 (6 bases). V gave up 4 bases and J gave up 1 base, with 12 bases separating them. In germline, CDR1 is SGDLS, CDR2 YYNGEE. The length of the CDR3 is 14 residues.